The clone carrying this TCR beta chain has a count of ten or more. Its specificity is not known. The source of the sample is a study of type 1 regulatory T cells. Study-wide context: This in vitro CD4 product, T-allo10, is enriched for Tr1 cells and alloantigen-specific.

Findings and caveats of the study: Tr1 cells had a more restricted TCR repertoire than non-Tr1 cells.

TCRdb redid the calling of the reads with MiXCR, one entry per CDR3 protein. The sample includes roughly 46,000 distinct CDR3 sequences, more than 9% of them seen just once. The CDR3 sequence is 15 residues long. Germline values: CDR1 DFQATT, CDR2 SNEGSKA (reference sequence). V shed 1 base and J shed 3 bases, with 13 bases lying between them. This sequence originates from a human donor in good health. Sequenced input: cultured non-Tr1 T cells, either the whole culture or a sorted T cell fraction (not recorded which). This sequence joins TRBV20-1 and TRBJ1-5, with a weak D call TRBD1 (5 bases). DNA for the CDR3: TGCAGTGCTAGAGCCTGGGGGAACGTCAATCAGCCCCAGCATTTT. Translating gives CSARAWGNVNQPQHF.